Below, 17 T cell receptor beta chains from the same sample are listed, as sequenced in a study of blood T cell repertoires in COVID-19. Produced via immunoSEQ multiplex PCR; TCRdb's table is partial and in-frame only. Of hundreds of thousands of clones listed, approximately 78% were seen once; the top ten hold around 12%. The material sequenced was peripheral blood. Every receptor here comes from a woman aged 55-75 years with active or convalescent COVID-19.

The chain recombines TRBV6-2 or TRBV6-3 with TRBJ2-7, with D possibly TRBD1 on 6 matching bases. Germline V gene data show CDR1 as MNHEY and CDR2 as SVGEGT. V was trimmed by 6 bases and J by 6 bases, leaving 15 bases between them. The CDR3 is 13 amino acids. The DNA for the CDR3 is TGTGCCAGCAGCAGGGGTGAAATTCGCGAGCAGTACTTC. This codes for CASSRGEIREQYF.

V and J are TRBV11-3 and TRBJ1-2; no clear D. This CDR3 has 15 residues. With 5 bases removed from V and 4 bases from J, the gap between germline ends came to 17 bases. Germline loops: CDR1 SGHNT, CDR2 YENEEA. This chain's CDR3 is CASSPPAPGSYGYTF. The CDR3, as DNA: TGTGCCAGCAGCCCCCCGGCGCCCGGGAGCTATGGCTACACCTTC.

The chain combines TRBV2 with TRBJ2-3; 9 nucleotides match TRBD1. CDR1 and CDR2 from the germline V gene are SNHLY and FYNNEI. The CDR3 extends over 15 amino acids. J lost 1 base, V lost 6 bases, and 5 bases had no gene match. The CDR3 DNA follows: TGTGCCAGCAGGGCCAGGACAGGGGGCACAGATACGCAGTATTTT. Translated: CASRARTGGTDTQYF.

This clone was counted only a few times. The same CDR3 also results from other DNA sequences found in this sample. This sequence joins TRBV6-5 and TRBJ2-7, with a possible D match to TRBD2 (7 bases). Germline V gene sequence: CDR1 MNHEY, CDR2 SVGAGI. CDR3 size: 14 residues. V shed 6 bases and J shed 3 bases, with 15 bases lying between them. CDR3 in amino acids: CASRMTGGGYEQYF. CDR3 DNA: TGTGCCAGCAGGATGACAGGCGGGGGCTACGAGCAGTACTTC.

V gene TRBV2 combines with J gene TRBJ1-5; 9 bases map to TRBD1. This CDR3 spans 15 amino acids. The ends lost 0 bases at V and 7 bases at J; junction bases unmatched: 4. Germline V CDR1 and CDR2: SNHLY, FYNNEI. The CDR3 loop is CASSEAQTGGQPQHF. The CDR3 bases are TGTGCCAGCAGTGAAGCTCAGACAGGGGGGCAGCCCCAGCATTTT. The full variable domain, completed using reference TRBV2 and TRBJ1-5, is EPEVTQTPSHQVTQMGQEVILRCVPISNHLYFYWYRQILGQKVEFLVSFYNNEISEKSEIFDDQFSVERPDGSNFTLKIRSTKLEDSAMYFCASSEAQTGGQPQHFGDGTRLSIL.

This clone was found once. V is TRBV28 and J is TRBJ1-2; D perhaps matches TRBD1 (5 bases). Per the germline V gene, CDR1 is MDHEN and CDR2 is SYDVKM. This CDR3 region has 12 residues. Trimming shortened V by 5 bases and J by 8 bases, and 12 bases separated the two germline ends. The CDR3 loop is CASSGARLGYTF. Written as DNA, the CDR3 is TGTGCCAGCAGTGGGGCCAGGTTGGGCTACACCTTC.

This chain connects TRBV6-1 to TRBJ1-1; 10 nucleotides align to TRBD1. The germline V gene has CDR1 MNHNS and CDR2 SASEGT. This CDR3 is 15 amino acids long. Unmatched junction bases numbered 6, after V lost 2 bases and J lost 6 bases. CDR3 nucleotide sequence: TGTGCCAGCAGTGAAAAGGACAGGGGGAGACCTGAAGCTTTCTTT. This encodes CASSEKDRGRPEAFF.

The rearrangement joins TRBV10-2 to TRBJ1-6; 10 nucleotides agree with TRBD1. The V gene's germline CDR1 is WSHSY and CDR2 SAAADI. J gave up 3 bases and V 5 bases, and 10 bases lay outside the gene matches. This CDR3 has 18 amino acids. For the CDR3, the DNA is TGCGCCAGCAGTCCGGGACAGGGGATCCCCATCTATAATTCACCCCTCCACTTT. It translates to CASSPGQGIPIYNSPLHF.

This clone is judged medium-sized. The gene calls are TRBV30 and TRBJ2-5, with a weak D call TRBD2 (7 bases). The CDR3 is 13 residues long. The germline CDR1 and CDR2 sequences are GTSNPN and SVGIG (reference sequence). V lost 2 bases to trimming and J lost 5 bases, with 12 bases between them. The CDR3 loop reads CAWSRGGEETQYF. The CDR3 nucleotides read TGTGCCTGGAGTAGGGGGGGCGAGGAGACCCAGTACTTC.

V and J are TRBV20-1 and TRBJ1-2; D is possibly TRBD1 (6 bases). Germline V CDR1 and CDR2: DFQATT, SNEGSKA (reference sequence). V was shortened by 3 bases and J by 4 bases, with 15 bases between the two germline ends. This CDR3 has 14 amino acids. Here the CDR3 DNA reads TGCAGTGCTAGTCTGAGACAGGAGACCTATGGCTACACCTTC. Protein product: CSASLRQETYGYTF.

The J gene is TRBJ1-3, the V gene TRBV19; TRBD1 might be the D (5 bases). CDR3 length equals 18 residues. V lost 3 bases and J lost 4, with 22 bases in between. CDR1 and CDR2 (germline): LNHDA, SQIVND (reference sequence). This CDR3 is CASSMGPTHDWGGNTIYF. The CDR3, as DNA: TGTGCCAGTAGTATGGGGCCAACTCACGACTGGGGCGGAAACACCATATATTTT.

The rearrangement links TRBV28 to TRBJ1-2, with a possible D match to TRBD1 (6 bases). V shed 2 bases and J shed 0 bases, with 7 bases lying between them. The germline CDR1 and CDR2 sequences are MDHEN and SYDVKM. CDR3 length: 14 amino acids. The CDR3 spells CASSLDRSNYGYTF. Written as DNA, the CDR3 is TGTGCCAGCAGTTTAGACAGGTCTAACTATGGCTACACCTTC.

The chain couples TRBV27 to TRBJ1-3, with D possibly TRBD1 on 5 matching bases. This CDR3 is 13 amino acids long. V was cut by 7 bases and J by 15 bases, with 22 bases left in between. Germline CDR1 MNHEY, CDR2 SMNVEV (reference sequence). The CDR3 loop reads CASTIESRTPRYF. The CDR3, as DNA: TGTGCCAGCACCATCGAGAGCAGGACACCCCGATATTTT.

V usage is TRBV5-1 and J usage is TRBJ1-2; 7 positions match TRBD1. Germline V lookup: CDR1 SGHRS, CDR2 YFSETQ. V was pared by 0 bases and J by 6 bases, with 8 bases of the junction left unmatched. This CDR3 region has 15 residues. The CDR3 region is CASSLEDRKDNGYTF. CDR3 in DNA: TGCGCCAGCAGCTTGGAGGACAGGAAAGATAATGGCTACACCTTC.

The CDR3 region is CASSDRGVREQYF. CDR3 bases: TGTGCCAGTTCGGACAGGGGGGTCCGCGAGCAGTACTTC. The chain couples TRBV30 to TRBJ2-7, with 10 nucleotides matching TRBD1. CDR1 GTSNPN and CDR2 SVGIG come from the germline V gene (reference sequence). The CDR3 extends over 13 amino acids. V shed 8 bases and J 6 bases; nucleotides not matched to a gene: 10.

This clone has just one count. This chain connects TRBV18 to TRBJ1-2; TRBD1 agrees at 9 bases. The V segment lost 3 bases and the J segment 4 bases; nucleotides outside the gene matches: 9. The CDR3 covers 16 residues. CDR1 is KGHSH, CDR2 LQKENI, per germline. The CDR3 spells CASSPRTGAKGYGYTF. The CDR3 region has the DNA TGTGCCAGCTCACCCAGGACAGGGGCCAAGGGCTATGGCTACACCTTC.

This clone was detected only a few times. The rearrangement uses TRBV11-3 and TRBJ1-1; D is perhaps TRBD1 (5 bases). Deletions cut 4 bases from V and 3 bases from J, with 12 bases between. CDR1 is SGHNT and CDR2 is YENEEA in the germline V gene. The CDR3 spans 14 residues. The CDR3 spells CASSSGGAHTEAFF. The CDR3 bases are TGTGCCAGCAGCTCGGGGGGAGCGCACACTGAAGCTTTCTTT.